This T cell receptor beta chain was recovered during a study of human T cells and chemical hapten exposure. Study-level findings and limits: After DPC sensitization, TCRs above 1 in 1000 frequency showed no change.

The time point is: patch test 3, about 24 weeks after DPC sensitization. As to treatment: therapeutic diphenylcyclopropenone sensitization with weekly scalp DPC. Total RNA was isolated from unfractionated whole blood. CDR1 and CDR2 (germline): MNHNS, SASEGT. With 8 bases removed from V and 6 bases from J, the gap between germline ends came to 17 bases. The CDR3 covers 13 residues. TCRdb reprocessed the RACE reads via MiXCR and lists one record per CDR3 protein. The table lists approximately 160,000 distinct CDR3 sequences, 25% to 35% of them singletons. As to this clonotype: Its antigen is not known.

The chain links TRBV6-1 to TRBJ2-7; D possibly corresponds to TRBD1 (8 bases). This receptor was identified in a woman aged 18-30 years with alopecia areata. Some clones in this sample may be carry-over from other donors' samples. Material: whole blood, obtained in connection with sensitization to the hapten diphenylcyclopropenone (DPC). CDR3 nucleotide sequence: TGTGCCAGCGGGGAGGACAGGGAGGGCGAGCAGTACTTC. Protein: CASGEDREGEQYF.